The clone carrying this T cell receptor (beta chain) was counted only a few times. The target antigen is unknown. Method: immunoSEQ multiplex PCR; TCRdb's copy keeps in-frame clones and lacks some. The data contain roughly 8,000 clones, roughly 85% of them singletons. CDR3 length: 13 amino acids. Trimming removed 0 bases at V and 6 bases at J, with 7 bases between. Germline V lookup: CDR1 SGHRS, CDR2 YFSETQ. The time point is: 2014-2015 season, 7 days after vaccination. This sample is drawn from a study of follicular helper T cells after annual influenza vaccination. The wider study: Across the 2013-2014, 2014-2015 and 2015-2016 vaccination seasons, some subjects were resampled.

Study results and limitations: Successive annual vaccinations recalled a recurrent oligoclonal ICOS+CD38+ cTfh response with influenza-specific clonotypes. Day 7 ICOS+CD38+ clones were most often found later in ICOS-CD38- cTfh cells. Just roughly 10-23% of cells analyzed had recovered productive TCRB sequences.

The input for sequencing was CXCR5+ CD38- circulating T follicular helper cells from blood, taken 7 days after influenza vaccination. Subset: circulating Tfh, non-naive CD4+CXCR5+PD-1+ (ICOS+CD38+ or ICOS-CD38-). The source is an adult who received the influenza vaccine. The rearrangement joins TRBV5-1 to TRBJ1-5; D is unresolved. CDR3 residues: CASSLGEGQPQHF. The CDR3 DNA sequence: TGCGCCAGCAGCTTGGGGGAGGGTCAGCCCCAGCATTTT. Full variable domain (missing parts from reference TRBV5-1 and TRBJ1-5): KAGVTQTPRYLIKTRGQQVTLSCSPISGHRSVSWYQQTPGQGLQFLFEYFSETQRNKGNFPGRFSGRQFSNSRSEMNVSTLELGDSALYLCASSLGEGQPQHFGDGTRLSIL.